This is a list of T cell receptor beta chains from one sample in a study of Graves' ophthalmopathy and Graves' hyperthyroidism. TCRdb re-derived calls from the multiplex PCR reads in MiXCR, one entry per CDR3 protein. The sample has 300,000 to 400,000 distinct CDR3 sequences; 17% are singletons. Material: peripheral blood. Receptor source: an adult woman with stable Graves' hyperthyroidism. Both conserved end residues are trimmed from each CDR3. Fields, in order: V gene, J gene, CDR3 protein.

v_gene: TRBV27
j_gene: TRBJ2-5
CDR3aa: ASRSGLAGEQETQY

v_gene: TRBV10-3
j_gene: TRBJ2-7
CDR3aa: AISDPIRDGLNEQY

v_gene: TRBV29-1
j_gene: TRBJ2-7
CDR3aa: SVEMGGGLASNEQY

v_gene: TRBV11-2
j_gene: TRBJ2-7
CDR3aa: ASSINPDRGSYEQY

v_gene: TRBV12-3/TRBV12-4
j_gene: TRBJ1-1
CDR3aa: ASTWDRAF

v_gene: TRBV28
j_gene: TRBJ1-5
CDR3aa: ASSAPSAQH

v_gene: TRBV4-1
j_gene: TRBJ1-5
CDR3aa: ASSQGGANQPQH

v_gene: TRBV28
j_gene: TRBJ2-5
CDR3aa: ASSLLGRGLETQY

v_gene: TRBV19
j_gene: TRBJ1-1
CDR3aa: ASSFLGPNTEAF

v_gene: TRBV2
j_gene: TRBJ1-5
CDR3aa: ASSQQGNSQPQH

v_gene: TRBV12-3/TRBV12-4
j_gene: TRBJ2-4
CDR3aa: ASSFGTLAGVKNIKY

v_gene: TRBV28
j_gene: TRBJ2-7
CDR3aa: ASTRSGEQY

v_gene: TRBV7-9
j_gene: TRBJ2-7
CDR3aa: ASSLEGREGEQY

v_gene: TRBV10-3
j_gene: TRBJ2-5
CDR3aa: AISYNRGQQETQY

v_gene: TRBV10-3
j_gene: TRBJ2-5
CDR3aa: AISESRVAQY

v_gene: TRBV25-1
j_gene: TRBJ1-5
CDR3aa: ASSKTGDYQPQH

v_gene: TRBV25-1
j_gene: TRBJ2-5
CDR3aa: ASSERGGTQY

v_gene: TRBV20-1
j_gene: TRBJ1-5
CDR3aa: SARKGYNQPQH

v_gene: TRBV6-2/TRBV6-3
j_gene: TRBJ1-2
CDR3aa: ASGLYGYT

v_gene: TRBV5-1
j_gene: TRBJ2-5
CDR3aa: ASSLALRQKETQY

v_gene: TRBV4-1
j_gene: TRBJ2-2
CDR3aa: ASSPNRGRTGELF

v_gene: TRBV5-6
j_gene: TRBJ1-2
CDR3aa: ASSLSDLGLGT

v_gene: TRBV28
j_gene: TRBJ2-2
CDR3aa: ASSPRGSGRITGELF

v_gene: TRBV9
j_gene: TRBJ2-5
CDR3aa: ASSVATEGLVY

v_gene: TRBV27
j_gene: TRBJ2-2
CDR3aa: ASQRLNTGELF

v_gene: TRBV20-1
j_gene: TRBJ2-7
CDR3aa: SARDYGGGYEQY